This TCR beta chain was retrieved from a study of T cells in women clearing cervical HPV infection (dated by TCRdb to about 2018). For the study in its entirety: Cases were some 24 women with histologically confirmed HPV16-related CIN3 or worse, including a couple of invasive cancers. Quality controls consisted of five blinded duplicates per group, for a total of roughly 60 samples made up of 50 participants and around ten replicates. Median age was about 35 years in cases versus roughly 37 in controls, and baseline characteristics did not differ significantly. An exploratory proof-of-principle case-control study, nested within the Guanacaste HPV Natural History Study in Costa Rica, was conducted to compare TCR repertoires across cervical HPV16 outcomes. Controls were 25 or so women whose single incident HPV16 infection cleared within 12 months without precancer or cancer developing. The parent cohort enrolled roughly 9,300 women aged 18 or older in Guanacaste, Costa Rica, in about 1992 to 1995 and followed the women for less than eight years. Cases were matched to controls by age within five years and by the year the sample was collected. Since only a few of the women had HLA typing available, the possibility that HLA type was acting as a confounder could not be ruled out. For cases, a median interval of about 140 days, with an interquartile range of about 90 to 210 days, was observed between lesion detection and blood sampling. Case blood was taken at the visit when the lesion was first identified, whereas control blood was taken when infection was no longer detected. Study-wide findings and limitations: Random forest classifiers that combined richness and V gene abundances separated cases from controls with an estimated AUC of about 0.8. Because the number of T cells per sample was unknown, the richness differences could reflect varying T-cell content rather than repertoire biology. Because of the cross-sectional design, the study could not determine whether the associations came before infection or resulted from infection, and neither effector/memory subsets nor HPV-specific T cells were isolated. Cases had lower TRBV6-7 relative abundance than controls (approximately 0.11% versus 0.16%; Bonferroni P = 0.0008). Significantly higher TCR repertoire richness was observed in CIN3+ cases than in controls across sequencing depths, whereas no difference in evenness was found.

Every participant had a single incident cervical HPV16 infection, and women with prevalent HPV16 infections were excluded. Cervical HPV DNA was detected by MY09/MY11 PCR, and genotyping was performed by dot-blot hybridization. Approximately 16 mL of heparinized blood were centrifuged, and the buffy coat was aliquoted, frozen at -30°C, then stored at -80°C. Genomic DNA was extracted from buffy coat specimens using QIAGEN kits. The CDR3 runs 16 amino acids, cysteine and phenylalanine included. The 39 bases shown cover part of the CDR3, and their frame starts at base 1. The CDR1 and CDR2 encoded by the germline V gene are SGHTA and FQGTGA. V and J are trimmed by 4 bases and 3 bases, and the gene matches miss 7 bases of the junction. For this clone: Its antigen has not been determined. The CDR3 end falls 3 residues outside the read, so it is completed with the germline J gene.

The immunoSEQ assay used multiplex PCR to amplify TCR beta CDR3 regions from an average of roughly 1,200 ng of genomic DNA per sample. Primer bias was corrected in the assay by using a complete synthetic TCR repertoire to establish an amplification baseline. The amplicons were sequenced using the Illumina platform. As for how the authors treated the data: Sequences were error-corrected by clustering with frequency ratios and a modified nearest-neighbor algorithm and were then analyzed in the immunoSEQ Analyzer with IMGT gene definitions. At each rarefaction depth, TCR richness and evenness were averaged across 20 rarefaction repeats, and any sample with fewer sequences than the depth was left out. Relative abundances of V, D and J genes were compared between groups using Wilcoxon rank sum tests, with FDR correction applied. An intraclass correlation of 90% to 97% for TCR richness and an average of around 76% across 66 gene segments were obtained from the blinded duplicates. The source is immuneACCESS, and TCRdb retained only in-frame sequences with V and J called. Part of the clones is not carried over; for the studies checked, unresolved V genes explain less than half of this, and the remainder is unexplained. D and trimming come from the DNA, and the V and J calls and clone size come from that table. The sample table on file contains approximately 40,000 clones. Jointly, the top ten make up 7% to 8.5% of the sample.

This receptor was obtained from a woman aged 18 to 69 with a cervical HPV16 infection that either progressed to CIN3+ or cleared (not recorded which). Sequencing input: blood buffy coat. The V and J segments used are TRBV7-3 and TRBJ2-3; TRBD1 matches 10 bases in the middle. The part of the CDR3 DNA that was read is TGTGCCAGCAGCTCCAAGGACAGGGGGGATACAGATACG. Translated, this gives CASSSKDRGDTDT. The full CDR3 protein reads CASSSKDRGDTDTQYF.